This TCR beta chain was sequenced during a study of CD8 T cells in ankylosing spondylitis. Notes on the study in general: Earlier authors reported some of these motif variants in reactive arthritis synovial fluid and blood. Matched ankylosing spondylitis synovial fluid reportedly contained a significantly enriched population of disease-linked clones. Seemingly characteristic of ankylosing spondylitis blood was a TCR beta motif consisting of about 8 highly homologous variants.

The authors made TCR beta libraries by quantitative 5'-RACE with molecular barcodes. Via MiXCR, TCRdb re-called the 5' RACE reads, giving one row per CDR3 protein. The sample holds roughly 180,000 distinct CDR3 sequences, 10% to 15% seen once. Trimming pared 1 base from V and 3 bases from J, leaving 13 bases between. Germline V gene lookup returns CDR1 MNHEY and CDR2 SMNVEV (reference sequence). The CDR3 length is 15 residues. Worth noting for this clonotype: Its specificity is unknown.

The specimen was blood, either unsorted or a sorted T cell fraction (not recorded which). The chain combines TRBV27 with TRBJ2-7; TRBD1 might be the D (6 bases). The TCR originated in a male donor with ankylosing spondylitis or in good health (not recorded which). The CDR3 spells CASSLYPDRFYEQYF. CDR3 nucleotide sequence: TGTGCCAGCAGTTTATATCCCGACAGGTTCTACGAGCAGTACTTC.